The TCR beta chain under discussion was sequenced for a study of T cell repertoires in cytomegalovirus infection. Study details: It was the public TCR beta signatures that indicated both CMV infection and matching HLA type.

To note about this clonotype: Its specificity is not known.

TCRdb re-called the reads with MiXCR, one entry per CDR3 protein. Among about 920,000 distinct CDR3 sequences listed, approximately 33% were seen once. Study-wide points: Summed public TCR beta family frequency identified CMV carriers bearing the relevant HLA.

V was clipped by 3 bases and J by 7 bases, with 12 bases between them. There are 13 residues in the CDR3. The germline V gene encodes CDR1 LNHDA and CDR2 SQIVND (reference sequence). The starting material was cultured CD8+ T cells from PBMCs, obtained from culture after CMV antigen stimulation. The clonotype comes from a human donor in good health (CMV status not recorded). Some clones in this sample may be carry-over from other donors' samples. The V gene is TRBV19, the J gene TRBJ1-1; D not resolved. The CDR3 bases are TGTGCCAGTAGTATCACCTCCTCTGTTGAAGCTTTCTTT. This sequence encodes CASSITSSVEAFF.